This T cell receptor (beta chain) came from a study of cytomegalovirus exposure and HLA in healthy donors (dated by TCRdb to about 2017). With regard to the full study: An earlier analysis of roughly 630 of the donors reported 250 to 300 Gb of sequence data and around 120 million unique TCR beta sequences from 150 million to 200 million T cells. An early release that covered 500 to 800 HLA-typed donors contained about 300 gigabases of sequencing data and around 85 million unique TCR sequences. Among the roughly 400 genotyped donors, around 79% belonged to the genetic ancestry cluster associated with self-reported Caucasian donors. The aim of the study was to test whether cataloging public T cell receptors could identify signatures of past pathogen exposure. Using immunosequencing, the study profiled T cell repertoires from 666 subjects and related those repertoires to cytomegalovirus serostatus. In addition to the first cohort of hundreds of subjects, a separate validation cohort of about 120 different subjects was used. High-throughput TCR immunosequencing, statistical association of individual TCRs with disease status, and machine learning were combined to predict cytomegalovirus infection status. A later analysis re-examined previously published TCR beta repertoires from over 500 donors and added high-resolution HLA genotyping to investigate patterns of TCR occurrence. The later analysis used no new phenotypic data to find candidate immune exposures, relying instead on TCR beta sequences and their occurrence across donors. An earlier analysis of approximately 640 of the donors applied high-throughput TCR beta sequencing to assess whether each TCR beta V gene segment acted as functional or pseudogenic. Donor age, sex, ethnicity and CMV serostatus were compiled together with the repertoire data. In a later genetic analysis, genome-wide SNP genotypes for 398 of the 666 donors were used, and that subset was treated as a discovery cohort. All discovery cohort repertoires had been generated using a single sequencing platform. HLA typing included class I and class II loci at four-digit resolution. Typing coverage varied by locus: roughly 629-640 donors for A, B, C, DRB1 and DQB1; approximately 500 for DQA1; more than 600 for DPA1; about 450 for DPB1. Four or five DR-DQ haplotypes were handled as single units for association and clustering because linkage in the cohort was strong. Across roughly 420 genotyped donors of the cohort, an average of about 240,000 unique TCR beta nucleotide sequences per donor were sequenced, and roughly 20% of those sequences were non-productive.

Library creation used the immunoSEQ multiplex PCR assay. A mixture of 60 forward primers for TCR Vbeta segments and 13 reverse primers for TCR Jbeta segments was used in the multiplex PCR. The CDR3 region of rearranged TCR beta genes was amplified from genomic DNA with a multiplex PCR assay. The Illumina HiSeq System was used to sequence the amplified TCR beta libraries as 87-base-pair reads. The study's processing was this. A later analysis tallied tens of millions of unique TCR beta chains across the 550 to 850 repertoires, and about 10 million of those chains were shared by two or more donors. To remove PCR and sequencing errors, raw reads were error-corrected and collapsed into unique sequences using a nearest-neighbor algorithm that merged closely related sequences. Alignment of CDR3 sequences to IMGT reference sequences was used to assign V, D and J gene segments. Each retained sequence needed at least a six-nucleotide match to both a V gene segment and a J gene segment. Rearrangements were called productive when the CDR3 lacked stop codons and stayed in frame with V and J; all others were non-productive. CDR3 was defined by IMGT convention, running from the second conserved V-encoded cysteine to the conserved J-encoded phenylalanine. The earlier analysis of about 570 of the donors excluded any sequence lacking an unambiguous match to a single V gene segment. An earlier analysis of almost 600 of the donors classified V segments as functional when productive rearrangements were above 56.7% and as segregating when the standard deviation between donors was above 5%. To diagnose cytomegalovirus status from the catalog of TCR beta chain sequences, a statistical classification framework was built. In a later analysis, TCR nucleotide sequences were compared against IMGT/GENE-DB human TR gene sequences so that V and J genes could be assigned. A later analysis assigned CDR3 sequences and most-parsimonious VDJ recombination scenarios with the TCRdist pipeline. In a later analysis, every TCR beta chain was defined by the combination of its CDR3 amino acid sequence and its V-gene family, and reads without a unique V-gene family were dropped. In a later analysis, a few hundred highly shared, low-generation-probability nucleotide sequences were removed to address suspected cross-contamination and a sequencing artifact. In a later analysis, a clonal expansion index was calculated for each public chain from normalized within-repertoire ranks of inferred template counts. In a later analysis, generation probabilities were computed with a VDJ recombination model fitted to out-of-frame rearrangements, and the resulting probabilities were checked against IGoR. Hypergeometric tests were used in a later analysis to score TCR-TCR, TCR-HLA and TCR-CMV co-occurrence, with a repertoire-size bias correction applied to the TCR pairs. In a later analysis, false discovery rates were estimated by permuting HLA or CMV assignments 20 times. In a later analysis, co-occurring TCRs were grouped using DBSCAN, with TCRdist sequence similarity added in when clustering inside HLA-allele-positive subsets. For co-occurrence clustering, repertoires with fewer than 30,000 or more than 120,000 public chains were excluded, along with roughly 5 repertoires with anomalous nucleotide sharing. What TCRdb holds here is the immuneACCESS table cut down to in-frame rearrangements. Part of the clones is not present; checked against another copy, under half of the missing clones reflect an unresolved V gene, and the others are unexplained. The V and J calls and the clone size are those of that table, but D and trimming were determined from the DNA. The sample data list tens of thousands of clones, and about 80% of these were observed just once. Roughly 1.5% of the sample belongs to the ten largest clones.

The research as a whole found: Because HLA typing was missing for some donors at each locus, association tests included only the typed subset. The study gave a list of 150 to 200 TCR beta chains associated with cytomegalovirus. In a later analysis, several top co-occurrence clusters were reported to appear linked to parvovirus B19, influenza, CMV and Epstein-Barr virus. A few of the identified cytomegalovirus-associated TCR beta chains were confirmed in vitro to be specific for cytomegalovirus antigens. A further reported finding was that TCR beta sequences accurately predicted the HLA-A and HLA-B alleles for most subjects in the first cohort. Cytomegalovirus status was reported to be diagnosed by the classifier with high specificity and sensitivity in both the original and validation cohorts. Compared with equally common non-associated chains, HLA-associated TCR beta chains in a later analysis were more clonally expanded and had lower generation probabilities. According to the authors, the approach could potentially be generalized to other disease states and immunological phenotypes. The presence/absence analyses assumed that sequencing depth was roughly uniform across donors, and that assumption may not be true. An earlier analysis of 587 of the donors showed that most TCR beta V segments appeared in productive rearrangements either about 87% or about 30% of the time, which broadly matched IMGT annotations. In a later analysis, the rate of TCR association differed among HLA loci, with DRB1 alleles having the most associated TCRs and HLA-C alleles having the fewest. CMV serostatus was the only immune exposure information available for the cohort. When HLA alleles, especially DR and DQ, strongly co-occurred, TCR associations were difficult to assign to individual alleles. Most TCR sequences were observed very rarely across donors, whereas some public TCRs were present in many individuals. Correlated functional status among segregating V segments might be attributable to linkage disequilibrium, but an unknown experimental factor could not be ruled out. In a later analysis, some 17,000 TCR beta sequences were associated with specific HLA alleles at a false discovery rate of 0.05. Because counts were too low, seventeen rarely observed V segments, including chromosome 9 orphons, were excluded from the earlier analysis of about 500 of the donors. A group of highly shared sequence variants was considered likely to be a technical artifact of the sequencing pipeline. A later analysis found that most CMV-associated TCR beta chains appeared HLA-restricted, with HLA associations seemingly driven largely by CMV exposure. Only TCR beta chains were sequenced in this cohort, and the absence of alpha or paired-chain data limited detectable features. According to a later genetic analysis, donors in an Asian-associated ancestry cluster had fewer N-insertions in productive TCRs than the approximately 630-donor mean. An association between a missense DCLRE1C variant and V-gene and J-gene trimming of TCR beta chains was found in a later genetic analysis and replicated in an independent cohort.

The cohort consisted of 600 to 750 healthy bone marrow donors. At the time of sampling, all cohort members were nominally healthy, though unrecorded immune exposures were likely present. The donor tested CMV seronegative, placing the donor among the approximately 400 seronegative members of the cohort. Each donor provided a peripheral blood sample, and peripheral blood mononuclear cells were used for TCR beta sequencing. The Qiagen DNeasy Blood Extraction Kit was used to extract genomic DNA from the blood cell samples. In the case of this clone: Its antigen target is currently unknown. No base quality information exists; no much larger clone differs at one position.

The source is a male donor in good health and CMV-seronegative. The sample taken for sequencing was PBMCs.

CDR3 region: CSVEDPLETYEQYF. In nucleotide form, the sequence is TGCAGCGTTGAAGATCCGTTGGAGACCTACGAGCAGTACTTC. Rearrangement joined TRBV29-1 to TRBJ2-7; no confident D gene assignment can be made. V loses 0 bases of germline sequence and J loses 2 bases, and the interval between the two ends is 11 bases. Including the terminal cysteine and phenylalanine, the CDR3 comprises 14 residues. Only the CDR3 part of the read is kept: 42 bases, read in frame from the first base. CDR1 is given as SQVTM and CDR2 as ANQGSEA, both from the germline V gene.